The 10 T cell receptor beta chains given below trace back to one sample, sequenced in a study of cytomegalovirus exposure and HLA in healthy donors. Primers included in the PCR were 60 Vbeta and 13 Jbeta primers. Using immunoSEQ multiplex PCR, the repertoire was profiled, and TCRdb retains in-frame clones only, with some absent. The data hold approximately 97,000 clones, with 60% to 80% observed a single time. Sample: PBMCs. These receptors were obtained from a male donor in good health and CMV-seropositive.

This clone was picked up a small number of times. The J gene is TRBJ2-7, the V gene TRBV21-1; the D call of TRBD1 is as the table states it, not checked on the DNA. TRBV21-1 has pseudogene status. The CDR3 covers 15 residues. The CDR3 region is CASLRGGQGAYEQYF. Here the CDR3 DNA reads TGTGCCAGCCTGAGGGGGGGACAGGGGGCCTACGAGCAGTACTTC.

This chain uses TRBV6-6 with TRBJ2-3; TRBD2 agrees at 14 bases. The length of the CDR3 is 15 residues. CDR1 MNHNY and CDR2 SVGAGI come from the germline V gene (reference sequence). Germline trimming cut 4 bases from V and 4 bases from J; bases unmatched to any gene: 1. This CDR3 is CASSWGLAGADTQYF. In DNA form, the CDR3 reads TGTGCCAGCAGTTGGGGACTAGCGGGAGCAGATACGCAGTATTTT.

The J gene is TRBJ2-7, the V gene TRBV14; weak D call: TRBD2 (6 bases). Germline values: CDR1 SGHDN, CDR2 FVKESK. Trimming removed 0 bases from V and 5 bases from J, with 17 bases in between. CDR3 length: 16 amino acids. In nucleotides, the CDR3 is TGTGCCAGCAGCCAAGATTTTGGAACCCCGGGGGACGAGCAGTACTTC. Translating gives CASSQDFGTPGDEQYF.

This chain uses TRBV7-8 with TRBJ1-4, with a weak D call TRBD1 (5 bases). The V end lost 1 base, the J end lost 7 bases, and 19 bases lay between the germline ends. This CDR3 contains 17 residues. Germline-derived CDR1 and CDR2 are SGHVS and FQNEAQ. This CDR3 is CASSLEGLMGRSEKLFF. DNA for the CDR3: TGTGCCAGCAGCTTAGAAGGGTTAATGGGGCGGAGTGAAAAACTGTTTTTT.

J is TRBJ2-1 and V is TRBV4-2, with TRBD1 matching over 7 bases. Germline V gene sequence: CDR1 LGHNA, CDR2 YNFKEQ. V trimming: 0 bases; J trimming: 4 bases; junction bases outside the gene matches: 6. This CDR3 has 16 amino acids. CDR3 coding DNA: TGTGCCAGCAGCCAAGATTGGAGACAGGGTTACAATGAGCAGTTCTTC. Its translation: CASSQDWRQGYNEQFF.

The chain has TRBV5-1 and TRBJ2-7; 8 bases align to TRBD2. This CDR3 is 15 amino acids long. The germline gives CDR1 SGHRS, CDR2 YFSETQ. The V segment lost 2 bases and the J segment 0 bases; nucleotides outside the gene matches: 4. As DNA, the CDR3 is TGCGCCAGCAGCTTAACGGGAGGGAGCTCCTACGAGCAGTACTTC. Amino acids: CASSLTGGSSYEQYF.

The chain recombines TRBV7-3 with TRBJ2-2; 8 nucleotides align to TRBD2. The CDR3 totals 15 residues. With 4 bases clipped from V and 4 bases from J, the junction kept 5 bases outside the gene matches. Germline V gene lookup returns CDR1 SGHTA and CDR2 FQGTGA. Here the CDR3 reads CASSSNSGATGELFF. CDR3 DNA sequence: TGTGCCAGCAGCTCGAATAGCGGGGCCACCGGGGAGCTGTTTTTT.

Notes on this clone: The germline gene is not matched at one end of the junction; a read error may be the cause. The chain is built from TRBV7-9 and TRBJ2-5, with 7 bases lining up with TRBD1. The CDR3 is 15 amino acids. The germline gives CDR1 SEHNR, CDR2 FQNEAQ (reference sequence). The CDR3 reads CSSSLGTARQETQYF. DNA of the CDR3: TGTTCCAGCAGCTTAGGGACAGCTAGGCAAGAGACCCAGTACTTC.

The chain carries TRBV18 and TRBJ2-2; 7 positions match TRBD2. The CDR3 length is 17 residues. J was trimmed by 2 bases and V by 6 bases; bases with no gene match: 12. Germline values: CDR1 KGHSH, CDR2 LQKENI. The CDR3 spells CASSPDGLGINTGELFF. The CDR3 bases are TGTGCCAGCTCCCCTGACGGACTAGGGATTAACACCGGGGAGCTGTTTTTT.

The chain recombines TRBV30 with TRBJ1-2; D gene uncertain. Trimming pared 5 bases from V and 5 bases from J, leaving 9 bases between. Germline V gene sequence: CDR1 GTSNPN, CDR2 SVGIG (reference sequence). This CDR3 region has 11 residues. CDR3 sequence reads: CAWSPSYGYTF. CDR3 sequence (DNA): TGTGCCTGGTCCCCTTCTTATGGCTACACCTTC.